This T cell receptor beta chain was obtained from a study of lymphopenia after photon versus proton radiotherapy. Findings of the study overall: Oligoclonal CD8+ Temra expansion after nadir drove photon patients' diversity drop. Better survival with proton therapy was suggested as possible, not demonstrated. Under photons, naive T cells and diversity fell while effector/memory populations rose.

Germline V gene sequence: CDR1 LNHNV, CDR2 YYDKDF (reference sequence). The CDR3 is 15 amino acids. The V segment lost 5 bases and the J segment 5 bases; nucleotides outside the gene matches: 6. Comment on this clone: Its target is unknown.

Clones were sequenced by immunoSEQ multiplex PCR, and TCRdb holds only the in-frame ones, with some missing. The table has 25,000 or so clones, approximately 85% seen once. This clonotype was obtained from a man aged 25-45 years with gastric cancer. This chain uses TRBV15 with TRBJ2-5, with 12 bases matching TRBD1. The sample consisted of peripheral blood, taken from a patient treated with photon-based radiotherapy. CDR3: CATSRGQGAGETQYF. The CDR3 coding sequence is TGTGCCACCAGCCGGGGACAGGGGGCGGGTGAGACCCAGTACTTC.